This T cell receptor (beta chain) was captured by sequencing in a study of blood T cell repertoires in COVID-19. On the study more broadly: The cDNA or gDNA used as material had been derived from T cells, B-cell-depleted T cells, or PBMCs.

The trim removed 7 bases at V and 5 bases at J, leaving 4 bases unmatched. Germline values: CDR1 SGHTA, CDR2 FQGNSA. The CDR3 extends over 13 amino acids. Assay used: immunoSEQ multiplex PCR; TCRdb lists only in-frame clones, some missing. The sample lists just over 95,000 clones; more than 75% were seen once. The specimen sequenced was peripheral blood. The V and J genes are TRBV7-2 and TRBJ2-5; 10 bases agree with TRBD1. This clonotype was obtained from a man at least 80 years old with acute or convalescent COVID-19. The CDR3 nucleotides are TGTGCCAGCACGGACAGGGGGAGGGAGACCCAGTACTTC. Translation gives CASTDRGRETQYF.